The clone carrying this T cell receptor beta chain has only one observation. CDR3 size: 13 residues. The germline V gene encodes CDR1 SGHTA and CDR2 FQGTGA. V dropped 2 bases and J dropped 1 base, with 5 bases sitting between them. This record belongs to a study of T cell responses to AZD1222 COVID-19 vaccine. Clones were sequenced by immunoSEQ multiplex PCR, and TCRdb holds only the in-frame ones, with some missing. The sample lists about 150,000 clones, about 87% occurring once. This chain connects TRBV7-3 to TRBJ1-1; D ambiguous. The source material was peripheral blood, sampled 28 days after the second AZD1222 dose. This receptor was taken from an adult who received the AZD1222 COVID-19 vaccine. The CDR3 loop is CASSLLPNTEAFF. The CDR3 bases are TGTGCCAGCAGCTTATTGCCGAACACTGAAGCTTTCTTT. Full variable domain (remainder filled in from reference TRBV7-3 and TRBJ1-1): GAGVSQTPSNKVTEKGKYVELRCDPISGHTALYWYRQSLGQGPEFLIYFQGTGAADDSGLPNDRFFAVRPEGSVSTLKIQRTERGDSAVYLCASSLLPNTEAFFGQGTRLTVV.